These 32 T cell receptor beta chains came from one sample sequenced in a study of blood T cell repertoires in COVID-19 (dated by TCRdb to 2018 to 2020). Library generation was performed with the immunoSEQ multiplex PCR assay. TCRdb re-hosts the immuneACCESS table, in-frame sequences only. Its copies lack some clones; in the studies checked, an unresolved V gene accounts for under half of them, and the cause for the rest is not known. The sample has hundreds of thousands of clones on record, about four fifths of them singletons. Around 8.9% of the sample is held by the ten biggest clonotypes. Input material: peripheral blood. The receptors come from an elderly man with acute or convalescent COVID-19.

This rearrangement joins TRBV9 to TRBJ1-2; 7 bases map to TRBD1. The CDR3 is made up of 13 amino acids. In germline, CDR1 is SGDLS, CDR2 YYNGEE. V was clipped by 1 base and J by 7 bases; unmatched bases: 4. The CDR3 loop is CASSVQQGLGYTF. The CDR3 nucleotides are TGTGCCAGCAGCGTACAACAGGGGCTTGGCTACACCTTC.

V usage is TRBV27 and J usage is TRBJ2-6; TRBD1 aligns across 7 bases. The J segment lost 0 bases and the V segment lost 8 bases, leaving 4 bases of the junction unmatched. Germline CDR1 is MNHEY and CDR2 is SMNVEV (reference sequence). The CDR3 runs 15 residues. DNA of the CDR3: TGTGCCAGCGCCCCAGGGGGCTCTGGGGCCAACGTCCTGACTTTC. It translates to CASAPGGSGANVLTF.

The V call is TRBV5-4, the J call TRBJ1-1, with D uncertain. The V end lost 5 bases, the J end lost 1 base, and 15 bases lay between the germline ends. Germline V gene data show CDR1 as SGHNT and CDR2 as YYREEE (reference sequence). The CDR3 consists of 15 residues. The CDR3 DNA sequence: TGTGCCAGCAGTTCGGCCCGGGATCGGAACACTGAAGCTTTCTTT. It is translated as CASSSARDRNTEAFF.

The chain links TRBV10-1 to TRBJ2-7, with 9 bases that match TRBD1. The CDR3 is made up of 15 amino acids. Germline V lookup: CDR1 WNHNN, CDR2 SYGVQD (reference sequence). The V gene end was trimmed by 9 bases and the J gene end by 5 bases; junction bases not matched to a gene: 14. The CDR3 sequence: CARPDRDRVINEQYF. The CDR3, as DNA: TGCGCCAGGCCCGACCGGGACAGGGTAATAAACGAGCAGTACTTC.

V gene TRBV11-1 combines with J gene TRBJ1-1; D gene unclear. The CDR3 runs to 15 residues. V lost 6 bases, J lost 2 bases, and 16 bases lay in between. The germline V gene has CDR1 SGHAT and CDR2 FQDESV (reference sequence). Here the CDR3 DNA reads TGTGCCAGCAGTAAAGGACTCGGCCGAAACACTGAAGCTTTCTTT. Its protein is CASSKGLGRNTEAFF.

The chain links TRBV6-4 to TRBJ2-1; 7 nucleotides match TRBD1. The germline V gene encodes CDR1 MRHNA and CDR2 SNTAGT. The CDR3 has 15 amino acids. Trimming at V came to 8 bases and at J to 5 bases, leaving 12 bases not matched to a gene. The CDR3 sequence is CASSMDRNHHNEQFF. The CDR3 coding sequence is TGTGCCAGCTCCATGGACAGGAATCACCACAATGAGCAGTTCTTC.

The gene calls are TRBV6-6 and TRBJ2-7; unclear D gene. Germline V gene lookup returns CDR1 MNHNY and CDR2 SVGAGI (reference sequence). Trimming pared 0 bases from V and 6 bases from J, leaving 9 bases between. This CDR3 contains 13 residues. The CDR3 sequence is CASSYSRFSEQYF. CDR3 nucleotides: TGTGCCAGCAGTTACTCGAGGTTTTCCGAGCAGTACTTC.

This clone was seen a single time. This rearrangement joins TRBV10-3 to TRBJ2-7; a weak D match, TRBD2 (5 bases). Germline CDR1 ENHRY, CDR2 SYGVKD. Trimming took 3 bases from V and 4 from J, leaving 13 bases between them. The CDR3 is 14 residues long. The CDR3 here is CAISDLGDGYEQYF. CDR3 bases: TGTGCCATCAGTGATCTGGGAGACGGGTACGAGCAGTACTTC.

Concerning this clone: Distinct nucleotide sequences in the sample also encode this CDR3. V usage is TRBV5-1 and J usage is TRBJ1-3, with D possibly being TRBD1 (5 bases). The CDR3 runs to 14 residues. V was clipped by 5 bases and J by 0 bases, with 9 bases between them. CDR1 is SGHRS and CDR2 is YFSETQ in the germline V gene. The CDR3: CASSPGGSGNTIYF. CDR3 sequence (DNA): TGCGCCAGCAGTCCCGGGGGCTCTGGAAACACCATATATTTT.

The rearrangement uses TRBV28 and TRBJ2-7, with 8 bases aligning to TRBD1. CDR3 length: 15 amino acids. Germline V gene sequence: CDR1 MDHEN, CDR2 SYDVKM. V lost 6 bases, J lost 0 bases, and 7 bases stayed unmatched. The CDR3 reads CASRLDRASSYEQYF. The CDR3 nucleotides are TGTGCCAGCAGGTTGGACAGGGCCAGCTCCTACGAGCAGTACTTC.

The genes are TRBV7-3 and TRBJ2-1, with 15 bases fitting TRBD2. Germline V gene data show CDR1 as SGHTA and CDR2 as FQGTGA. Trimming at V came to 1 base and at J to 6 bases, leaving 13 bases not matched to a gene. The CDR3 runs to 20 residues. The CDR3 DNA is TGTGCCAGCAGCTTAATATCAAGGACTAGCGGGAGGGCCGGGGCCAATGAGCAGTTCTTC. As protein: CASSLISRTSGRAGANEQFF.

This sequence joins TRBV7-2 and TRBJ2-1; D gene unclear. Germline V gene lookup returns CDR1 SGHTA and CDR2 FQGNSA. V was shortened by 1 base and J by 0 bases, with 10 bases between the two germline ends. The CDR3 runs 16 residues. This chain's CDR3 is CASSLDLPSSYNEQFF. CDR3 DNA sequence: TGTGCCAGCAGCTTAGACCTCCCTAGCTCCTACAATGAGCAGTTCTTC.

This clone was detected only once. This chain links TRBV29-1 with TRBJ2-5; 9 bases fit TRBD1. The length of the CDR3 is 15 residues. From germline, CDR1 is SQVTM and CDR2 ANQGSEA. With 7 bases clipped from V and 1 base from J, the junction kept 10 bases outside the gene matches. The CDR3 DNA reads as TGCAGCGCCCGTCCCGGGACAGGGACCCAAGAGACCCAGTACTTC. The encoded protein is CSARPGTGTQETQYF.

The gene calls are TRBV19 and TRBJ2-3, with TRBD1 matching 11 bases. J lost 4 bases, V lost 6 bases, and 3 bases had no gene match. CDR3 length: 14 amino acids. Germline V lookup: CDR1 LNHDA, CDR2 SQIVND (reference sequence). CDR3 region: CASRDRGRADTQYF. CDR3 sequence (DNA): TGTGCCAGTAGGGACAGGGGGCGGGCAGATACGCAGTATTTT.

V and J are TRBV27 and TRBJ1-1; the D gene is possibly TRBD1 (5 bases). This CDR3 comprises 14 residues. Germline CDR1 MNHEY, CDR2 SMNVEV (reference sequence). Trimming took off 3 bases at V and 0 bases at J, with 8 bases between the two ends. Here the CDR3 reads CASSFRGLNTEAFF. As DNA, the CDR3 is TGTGCCAGCAGTTTTAGGGGATTGAACACTGAAGCTTTCTTT.

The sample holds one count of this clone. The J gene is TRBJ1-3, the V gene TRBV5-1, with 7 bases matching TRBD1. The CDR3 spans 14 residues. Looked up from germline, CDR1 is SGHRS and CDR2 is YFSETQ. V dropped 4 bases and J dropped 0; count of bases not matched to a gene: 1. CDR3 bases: TGCGCCAGCAGCCAGGGGGTCTCTGGAAACACCATATATTTT. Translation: CASSQGVSGNTIYF.

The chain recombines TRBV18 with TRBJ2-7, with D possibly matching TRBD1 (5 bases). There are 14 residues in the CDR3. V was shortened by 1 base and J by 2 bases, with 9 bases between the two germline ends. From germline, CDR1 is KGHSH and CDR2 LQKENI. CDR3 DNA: TGTGCCAGCTCACCACAGGGGAAGCCCTACGAGCAGTACTTC. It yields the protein CASSPQGKPYEQYF.

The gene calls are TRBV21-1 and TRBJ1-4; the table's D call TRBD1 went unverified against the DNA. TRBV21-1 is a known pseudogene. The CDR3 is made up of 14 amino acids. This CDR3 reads CASGPGGFNEKLFF. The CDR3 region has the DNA TGTGCCAGCGGCCCAGGGGGTTTTAATGAAAAACTGTTTTTT.

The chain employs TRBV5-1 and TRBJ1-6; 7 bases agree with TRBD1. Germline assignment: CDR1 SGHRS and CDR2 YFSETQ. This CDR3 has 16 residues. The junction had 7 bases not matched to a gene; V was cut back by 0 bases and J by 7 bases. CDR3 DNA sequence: TGCGCCAGCAGCTTGGTCCAGACAGGGTGGAATTCACCCCTCCACTTT. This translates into CASSLVQTGWNSPLHF. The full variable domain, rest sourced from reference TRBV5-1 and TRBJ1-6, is KAGVTQTPRYLIKTRGQQVTLSCSPISGHRSVSWYQQTPGQGLQFLFEYFSETQRNKGNFPGRFSGRQFSNSRSEMNVSTLELGDSALYLCASSLVQTGWNSPLHFGNGTRLTVT.

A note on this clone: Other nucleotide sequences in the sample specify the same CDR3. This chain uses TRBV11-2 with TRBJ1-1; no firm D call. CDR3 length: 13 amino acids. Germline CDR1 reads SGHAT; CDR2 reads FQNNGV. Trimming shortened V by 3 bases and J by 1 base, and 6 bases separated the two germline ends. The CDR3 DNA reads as TGTGCCAGCAGCTTGGGCCCGAACACTGAAGCTTTCTTT. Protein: CASSLGPNTEAFF.

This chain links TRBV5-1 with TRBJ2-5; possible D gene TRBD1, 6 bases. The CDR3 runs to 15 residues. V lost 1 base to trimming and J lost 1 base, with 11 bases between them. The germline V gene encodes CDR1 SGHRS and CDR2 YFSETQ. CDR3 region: CASSLYQGSQETQYF. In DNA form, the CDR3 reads TGCGCCAGCAGCTTGTACCAGGGGTCCCAAGAGACCCAGTACTTC.

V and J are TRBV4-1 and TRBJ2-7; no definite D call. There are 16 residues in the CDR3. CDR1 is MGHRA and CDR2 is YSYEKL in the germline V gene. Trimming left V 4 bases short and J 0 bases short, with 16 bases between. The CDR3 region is CASSPLQTGSSYEQYF. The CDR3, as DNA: TGCGCCAGCAGCCCTCTTCAGACTGGAAGCTCCTACGAGCAGTACTTC.

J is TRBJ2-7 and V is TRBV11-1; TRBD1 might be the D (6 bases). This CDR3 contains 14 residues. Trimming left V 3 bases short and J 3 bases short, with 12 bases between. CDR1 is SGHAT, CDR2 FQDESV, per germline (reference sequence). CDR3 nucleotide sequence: TGTGCCAGCAGCTTGACGGACAGTCGCTACGAGCAGTACTTC. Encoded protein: CASSLTDSRYEQYF. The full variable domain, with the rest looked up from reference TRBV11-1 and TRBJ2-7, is EAEVAQSPRYKITEKSQAVAFWCDPISGHATLYWYRQILGQGPELLVQFQDESVVDDSQLPKDRFSAERLKGVDSTLKIQPAELGDSAMYLCASSLTDSRYEQYFGPGTRLTVT.

Here the CDR3 DNA reads TGTGCCAGTCGTACTAGCGGACTAAATGAGCAGTTCTTC. This sequence encodes CASRTSGLNEQFF. The V call is TRBV19, the J call TRBJ2-1; TRBD2 aligns across 8 bases. Trimming removed 8 bases from V and 7 bases from J; junction bases left unmatched: 7. This CDR3 is 13 amino acids long. Germline lookup yields CDR1 LNHDA and CDR2 SQIVND (reference sequence).

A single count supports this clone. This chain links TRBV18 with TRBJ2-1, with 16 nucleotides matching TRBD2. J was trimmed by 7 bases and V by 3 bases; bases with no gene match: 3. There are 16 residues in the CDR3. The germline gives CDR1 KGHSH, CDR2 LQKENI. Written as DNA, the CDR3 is TGTGCCAGCTCACCCCAGGGACTAGCGGGGGGGAATGAGCAGTTCTTC. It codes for CASSPQGLAGGNEQFF.

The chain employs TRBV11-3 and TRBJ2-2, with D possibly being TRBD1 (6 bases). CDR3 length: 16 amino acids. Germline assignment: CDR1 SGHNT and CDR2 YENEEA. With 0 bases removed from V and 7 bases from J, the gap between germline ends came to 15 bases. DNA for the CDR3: TGTGCCAGCAGCTTAGATCCGTTGGGGGCTGGCGGGGAGCTGTTTTTT. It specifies CASSLDPLGAGGELFF.

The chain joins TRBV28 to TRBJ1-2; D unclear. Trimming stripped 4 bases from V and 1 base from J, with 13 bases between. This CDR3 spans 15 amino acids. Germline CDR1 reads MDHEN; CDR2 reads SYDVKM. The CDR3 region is CASSSMTQDNYGYTF. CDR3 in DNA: TGTGCCAGCAGTTCCATGACACAAGATAACTATGGCTACACCTTC.

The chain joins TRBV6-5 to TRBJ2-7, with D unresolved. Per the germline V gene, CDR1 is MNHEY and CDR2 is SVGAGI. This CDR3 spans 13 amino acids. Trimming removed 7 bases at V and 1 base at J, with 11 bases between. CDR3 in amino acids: CASTHGPSYEQYF. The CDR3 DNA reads TGTGCCAGCACCCATGGGCCTTCCTACGAGCAGTACTTC.

The CDR3 sequence: CAWTLASGRGYEQYF. DNA for the CDR3: TGTGCCTGGACTTTGGCGAGCGGGAGAGGCTACGAGCAGTACTTC. V gene TRBV30 combines with J gene TRBJ2-7; TRBD2 matches at 8 bases. With 4 bases clipped from V and 3 bases from J, the junction kept 11 bases outside the gene matches. The length of the CDR3 is 15 residues. CDR1 is GTSNPN and CDR2 is SVGIG in the germline V gene (reference sequence).

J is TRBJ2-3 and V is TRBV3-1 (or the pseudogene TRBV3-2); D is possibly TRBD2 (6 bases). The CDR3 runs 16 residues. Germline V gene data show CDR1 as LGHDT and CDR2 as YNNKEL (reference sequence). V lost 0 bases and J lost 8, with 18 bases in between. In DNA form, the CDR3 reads TGTGCCAGCAGCCAAGAAGGACGGAGCCTGCGGGGTACGCAGTATTTT. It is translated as CASSQEGRSLRGTQYF.

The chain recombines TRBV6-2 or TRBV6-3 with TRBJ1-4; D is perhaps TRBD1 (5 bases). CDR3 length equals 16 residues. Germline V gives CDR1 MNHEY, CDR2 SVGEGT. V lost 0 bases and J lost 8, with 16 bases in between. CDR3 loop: CASSYSRPGKGEKLFF. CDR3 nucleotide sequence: TGTGCCAGCAGTTACTCAAGGCCAGGGAAAGGAGAAAAACTGTTTTTT.

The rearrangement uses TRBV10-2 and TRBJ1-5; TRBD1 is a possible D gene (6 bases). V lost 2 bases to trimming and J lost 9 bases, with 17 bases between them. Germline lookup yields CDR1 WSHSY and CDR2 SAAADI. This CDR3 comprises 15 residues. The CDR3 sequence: CASSEKQGSIGPQHF. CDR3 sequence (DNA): TGCGCCAGCAGTGAGAAACAGGGCTCTATAGGGCCCCAGCATTTT.